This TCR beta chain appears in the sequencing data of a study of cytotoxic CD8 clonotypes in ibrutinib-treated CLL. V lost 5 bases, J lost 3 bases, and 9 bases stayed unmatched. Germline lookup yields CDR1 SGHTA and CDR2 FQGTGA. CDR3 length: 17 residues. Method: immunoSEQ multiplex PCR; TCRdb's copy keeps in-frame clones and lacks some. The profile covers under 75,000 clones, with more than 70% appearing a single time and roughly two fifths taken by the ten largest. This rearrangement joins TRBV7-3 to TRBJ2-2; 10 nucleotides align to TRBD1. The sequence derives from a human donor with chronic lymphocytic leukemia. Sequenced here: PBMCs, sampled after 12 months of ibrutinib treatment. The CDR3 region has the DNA TGTGCCAGCAGCAAGGGACAGGGGTATTCGGACACCGGGGAGCTGTTTTTT. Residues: CASSKGQGYSDTGELFF.